One and the same sample provided the 9 T cell receptor beta chains below, sequenced in a study of cytomegalovirus exposure and HLA in healthy donors. PCR was performed using 60 Vbeta and 13 Jbeta primers. Here immunoSEQ multiplex PCR was the method, and the copy in TCRdb shows in-frame clones only, minus some. This sample has about 140,000 clones, with approximately 82% found just once. Sequenced material: PBMCs. The receptors come from a man between 35 and 55 years old in good health and CMV-seronegative.

This clone was seen only a few times. The gene calls are TRBV30 and TRBJ1-4; TRBD1 is a possible D gene (5 bases). The ends were cut back, 2 bases at V and 3 bases at J, with 13 bases in the middle. The germline gives CDR1 GTSNPN, CDR2 SVGIG (reference sequence). The CDR3 sequence is 15 residues long. CDR3 in amino acids: CAWSHRSVANEKLFF. The CDR3 DNA is TGTGCCTGGAGTCACAGGAGTGTGGCTAATGAAAAACTGTTTTTT.

This rearrangement joins TRBV19 to TRBJ2-1, with D possibly being TRBD2 (5 bases). The CDR3 has 13 amino acids. Germline CDR1 is LNHDA and CDR2 is SQIVND (reference sequence). Trimming took 4 bases from V and 4 from J, leaving 8 bases between them. CDR3 nucleotide sequence: TGTGCCAGTAGTAATGACTATTACAATGAGCAGTTCTTC. This sequence encodes CASSNDYYNEQFF.

The rearrangement links TRBV6-5 to TRBJ2-7; TRBD1 matches 8 bases. The CDR3 spans 13 residues. The trim removed 8 bases at V and 2 bases at J, leaving 5 bases unmatched. Germline CDR1 and CDR2: MNHEY and SVGAGI. The CDR3 region has the DNA TGTGCCAGCCACACACAGGGGGCCTACGAGCAGTACTTC. Its translation: CASHTQGAYEQYF.

The chain has TRBV11-3 and TRBJ2-1; 8 bases are shared with TRBD1. J was trimmed by 5 bases and V by 0 bases; bases with no gene match: 6. There are 16 residues in the CDR3. Germline V CDR1 and CDR2: SGHNT, YENEEA. CDR3 DNA: TGTGCCAGCAGCTTAGAAGCAGGGGGCGGGAACAATGAGCAGTTCTTC. Protein: CASSLEAGGGNNEQFF.

The V gene is TRBV4-2, the J gene TRBJ2-4, with 15 bases matching TRBD2. The CDR3 length is 17 residues. After removal of 1 base from V and 7 bases from J, the junction contained 5 bases not matched to a gene. In germline, CDR1 is LGHNA, CDR2 YNFKEQ. The chain's CDR3 is CASSQGIGTSGGNIQYF. The CDR3 DNA is TGTGCCAGCAGCCAAGGGATCGGGACTAGCGGGGGGAACATTCAGTACTTC.

The rearrangement links TRBV5-1 to TRBJ2-3; TRBD2 matches at 11 bases. The junction had 7 bases not matched to a gene; V was cut back by 4 bases and J by 3 bases. The CDR3 is 16 amino acids. Germline CDR1 reads SGHRS; CDR2 reads YFSETQ. CDR3 in DNA: TGCGCCAGCAGCGACCTGACTAGCGGGGAAACAGATACGCAGTATTTT. It encodes CASSDLTSGETDTQYF.

The chain recombines TRBV5-1 with TRBJ1-5, with a possible D match to TRBD1 (5 bases). The ends were cut back, 1 base at V and 0 bases at J, with 8 bases in the middle. The germline V gene encodes CDR1 SGHRS and CDR2 YFSETQ. The CDR3 covers 15 residues. CDR3 DNA: TGCGCCAGCAGCTTGTGGGGGGATAGCAATCAGCCCCAGCATTTT. Protein: CASSLWGDSNQPQHF.

The gene calls are TRBV6-5 and TRBJ2-3; 7 bases fit TRBD1. Germline loops: CDR1 MNHEY, CDR2 SVGAGI. V dropped 6 bases and J dropped 5; count of bases not matched to a gene: 11. The CDR3 is 15 residues long. For the CDR3, the DNA is TGTGCCAGCAGGCCCCGGGACAGAAACGTAGATACGCAGTATTTT. This codes for CASRPRDRNVDTQYF.

The J gene is TRBJ1-5, the V gene TRBV6-1; the match to TRBD1 covers 8 bases. Losses at the gene ends were 8 bases for V and 2 bases for J; bases not matched to a gene: 2. This CDR3 comprises 13 residues. The V gene's germline CDR1 is MNHNS and CDR2 SASEGT. CDR3 DNA sequence: TGTGCCAGCCAGGACAGGGGCAATCAGCCCCAGCATTTT. Translation: CASQDRGNQPQHF.